This TCR beta chain originates from a study of lymphopenia after photon versus proton radiotherapy. TCRdb's table, derived via immunoSEQ multiplex PCR, lists solely in-frame clones and lacks some. The sample includes tens of thousands of clones, around four fifths of them seen just once. This CDR3 region has 15 residues. Per germline, CDR1 SNHLY and CDR2 FYNNEI. V was cut by 4 bases and J by 7 bases, with 16 bases left in between. V and J are TRBV2 and TRBJ2-2; a possible D gene is TRBD2 (6 bases). Sequenced here: peripheral blood, sampled from a patient treated with proton-based radiotherapy. This TCR was sampled from a woman between 70 and 85 years old with pancreatic cancer. CDR3: CASSGGTLGSGELFF. Here the CDR3 DNA reads TGTGCCAGCAGTGGAGGGACCCTCGGGAGCGGGGAGCTGTTTTTT.